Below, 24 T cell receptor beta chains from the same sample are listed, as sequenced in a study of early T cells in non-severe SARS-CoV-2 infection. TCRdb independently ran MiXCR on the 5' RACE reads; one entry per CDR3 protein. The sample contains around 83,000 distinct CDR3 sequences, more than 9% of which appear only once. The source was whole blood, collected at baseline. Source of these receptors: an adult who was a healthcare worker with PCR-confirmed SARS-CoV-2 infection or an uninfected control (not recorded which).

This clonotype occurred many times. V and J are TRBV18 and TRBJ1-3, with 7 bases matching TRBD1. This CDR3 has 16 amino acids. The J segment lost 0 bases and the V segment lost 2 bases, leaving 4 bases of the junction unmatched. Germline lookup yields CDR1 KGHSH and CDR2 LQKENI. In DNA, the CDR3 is TGTGCCAGCTCACCAAACAAGGGGGCCTCTGGAAACACCATATATTTT. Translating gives CASSPNKGASGNTIYF.

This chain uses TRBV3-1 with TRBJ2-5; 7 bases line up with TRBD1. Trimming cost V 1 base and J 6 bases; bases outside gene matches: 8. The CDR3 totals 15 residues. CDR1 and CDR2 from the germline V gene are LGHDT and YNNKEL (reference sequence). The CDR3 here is CASSQGVTGTKTQYF. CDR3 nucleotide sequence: TGTGCCAGCAGCCAAGGGGTGACAGGGACAAAGACCCAGTACTTC.

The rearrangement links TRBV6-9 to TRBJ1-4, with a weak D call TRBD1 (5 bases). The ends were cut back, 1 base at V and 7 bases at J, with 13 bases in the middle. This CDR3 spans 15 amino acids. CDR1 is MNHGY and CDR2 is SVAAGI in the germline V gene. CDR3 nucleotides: TGTGCCAGCAGTTATTTCCGCGGGGGACTTGAAAAACTGTTTTTT. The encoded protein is CASSYFRGGLEKLFF.

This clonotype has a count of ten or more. The CDR3 protein is CASSTRGQNQPQHF. CDR3 bases: TGTGCCAGCAGTACGCGGGGACAGAATCAGCCCCAGCATTTT. The gene calls are TRBV12-3 or TRBV12-4 and TRBJ1-5; 7 nucleotides align to TRBD1. After removal of 5 bases from V and 4 bases from J, the junction contained 5 bases not matched to a gene. This CDR3 has 14 amino acids.

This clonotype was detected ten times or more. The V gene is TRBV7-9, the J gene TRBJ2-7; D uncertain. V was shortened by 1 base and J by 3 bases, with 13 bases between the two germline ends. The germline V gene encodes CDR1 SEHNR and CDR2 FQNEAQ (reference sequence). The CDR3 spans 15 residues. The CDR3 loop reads CASSLDSGNIYEQYF. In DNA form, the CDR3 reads TGTGCCAGCAGCTTAGATTCCGGAAACATCTACGAGCAGTACTTC.

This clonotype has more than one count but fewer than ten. CDR3 region: CASSKDDLLIYEQYF. CDR3 DNA: TGTGCCAGCAGCAAAGACGACCTGCTTATTTACGAGCAGTACTTC. This chain joins TRBV21-1 and TRBJ2-7. TRBV21-1 is annotated as a pseudogene. CDR3 length equals 15 residues.

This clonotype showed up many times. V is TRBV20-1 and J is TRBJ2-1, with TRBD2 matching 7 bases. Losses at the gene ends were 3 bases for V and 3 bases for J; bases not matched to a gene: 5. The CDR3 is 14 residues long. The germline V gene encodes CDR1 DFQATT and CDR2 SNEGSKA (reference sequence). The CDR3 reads CSASVASGYNEQFF. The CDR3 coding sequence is TGCAGTGCTAGCGTGGCTAGCGGCTACAATGAGCAGTTCTTC.

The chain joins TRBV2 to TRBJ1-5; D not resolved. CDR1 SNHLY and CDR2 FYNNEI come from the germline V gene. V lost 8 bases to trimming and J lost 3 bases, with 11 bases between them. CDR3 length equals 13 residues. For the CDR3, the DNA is TGTGCCAGCCGGGTTCTCCTCAATCAGCCCCAGCATTTT. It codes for CASRVLLNQPQHF.

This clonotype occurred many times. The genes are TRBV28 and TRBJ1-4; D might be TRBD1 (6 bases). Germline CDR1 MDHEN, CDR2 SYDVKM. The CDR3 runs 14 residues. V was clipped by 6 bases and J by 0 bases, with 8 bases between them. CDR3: CASSRGPTNEKLFF. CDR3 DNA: TGTGCCAGCAGCAGGGGTCCAACTAATGAAAAACTGTTTTTT.

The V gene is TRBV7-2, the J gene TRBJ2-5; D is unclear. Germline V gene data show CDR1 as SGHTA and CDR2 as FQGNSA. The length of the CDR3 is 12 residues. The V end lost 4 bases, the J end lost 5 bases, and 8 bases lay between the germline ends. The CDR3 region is CASSSLAETQYF. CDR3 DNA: TGTGCCAGCAGCTCCCTGGCGGAGACCCAGTACTTC.

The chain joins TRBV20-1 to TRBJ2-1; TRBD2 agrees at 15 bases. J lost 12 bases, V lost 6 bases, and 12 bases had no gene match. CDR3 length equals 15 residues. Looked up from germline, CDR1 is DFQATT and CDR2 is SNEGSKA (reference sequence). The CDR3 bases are TGCAGTGCCGCCCGGACTAGCGGGAGGGCCACGGGGCAGTTCTTC. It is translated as CSAARTSGRATGQFF.

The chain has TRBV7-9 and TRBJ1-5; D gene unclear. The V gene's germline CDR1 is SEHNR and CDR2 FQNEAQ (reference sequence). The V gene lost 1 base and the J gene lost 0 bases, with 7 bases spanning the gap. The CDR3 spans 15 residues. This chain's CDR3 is CASSLGGDSNQPQHF. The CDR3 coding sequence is TGTGCCAGCAGCTTAGGAGGCGATAGCAATCAGCCCCAGCATTTT.

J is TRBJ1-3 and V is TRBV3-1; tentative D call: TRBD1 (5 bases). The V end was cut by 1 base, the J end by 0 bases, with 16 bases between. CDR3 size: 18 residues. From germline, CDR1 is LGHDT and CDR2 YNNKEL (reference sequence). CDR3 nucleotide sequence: TGTGCCAGCAGCCAAGCTCCCCCAGGGCCATTCTCTGGAAACACCATATATTTT. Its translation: CASSQAPPGPFSGNTIYF.

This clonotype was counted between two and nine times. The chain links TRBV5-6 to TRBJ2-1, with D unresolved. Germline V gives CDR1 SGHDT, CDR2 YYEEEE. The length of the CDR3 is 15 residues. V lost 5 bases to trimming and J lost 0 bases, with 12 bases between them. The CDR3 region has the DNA TGTGCCAGCAGTCGTGTCGAGAGCTCCTACAATGAGCAGTTCTTC. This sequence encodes CASSRVESSYNEQFF.

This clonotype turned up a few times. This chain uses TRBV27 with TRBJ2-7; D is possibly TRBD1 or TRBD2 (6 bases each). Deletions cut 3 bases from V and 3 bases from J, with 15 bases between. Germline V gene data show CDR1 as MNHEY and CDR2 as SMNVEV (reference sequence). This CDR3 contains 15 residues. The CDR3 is CASSFSTGRYYEQYF. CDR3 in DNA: TGTGCCAGCAGTTTCTCCACAGGGAGGTACTACGAGCAGTACTTC.

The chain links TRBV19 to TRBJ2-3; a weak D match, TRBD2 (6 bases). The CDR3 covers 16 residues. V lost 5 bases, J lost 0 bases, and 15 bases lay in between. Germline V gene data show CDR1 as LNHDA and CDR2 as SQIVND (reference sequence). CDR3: CASSESGGTSTDTQYF. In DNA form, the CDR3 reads TGTGCCAGTAGTGAGTCGGGCGGGACTAGCACAGATACGCAGTATTTT.

The DNA for the CDR3 is TGTGCCAGCAGTTTCAGGGAAATGAACACTGAAGCTTTCTTT. Its translation: CASSFREMNTEAFF. This chain links TRBV6-6 with TRBJ1-1; the D gene is possibly TRBD1 (5 bases). V was trimmed by 4 bases and J by 0 bases, leaving 9 bases between them. The CDR3 runs 14 residues. CDR1 and CDR2 (germline): MNHNY, SVGAGI (reference sequence).

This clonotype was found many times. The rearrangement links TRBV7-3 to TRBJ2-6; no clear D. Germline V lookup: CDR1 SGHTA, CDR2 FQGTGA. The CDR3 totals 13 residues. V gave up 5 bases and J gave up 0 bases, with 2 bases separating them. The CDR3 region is CASSRSGANVLTF. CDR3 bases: TGTGCCAGCAGCCGCTCTGGGGCCAACGTCCTGACTTTC.

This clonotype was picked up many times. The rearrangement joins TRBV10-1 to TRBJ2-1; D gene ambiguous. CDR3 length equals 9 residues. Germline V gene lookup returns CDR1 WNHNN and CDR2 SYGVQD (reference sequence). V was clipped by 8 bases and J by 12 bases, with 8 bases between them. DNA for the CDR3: TGCGCCAGCTGGCGTTGGCAGTTCTTC. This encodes CASWRWQFF.

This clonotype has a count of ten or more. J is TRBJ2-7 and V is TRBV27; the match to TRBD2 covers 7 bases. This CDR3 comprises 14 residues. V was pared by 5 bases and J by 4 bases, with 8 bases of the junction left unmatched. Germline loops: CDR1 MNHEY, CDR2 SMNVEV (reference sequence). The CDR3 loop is CASSLGTGRYEQYF. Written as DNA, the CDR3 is TGTGCCAGCAGTCTCGGGACCGGGAGGTACGAGCAGTACTTC.

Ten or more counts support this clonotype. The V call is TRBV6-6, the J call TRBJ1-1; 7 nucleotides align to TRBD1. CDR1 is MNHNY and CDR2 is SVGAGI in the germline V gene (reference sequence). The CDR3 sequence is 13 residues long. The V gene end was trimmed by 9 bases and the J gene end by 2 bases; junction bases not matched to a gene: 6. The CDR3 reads CASAGTANTEAFF. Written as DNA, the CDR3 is TGTGCCAGTGCGGGGACAGCCAACACTGAAGCTTTCTTT.

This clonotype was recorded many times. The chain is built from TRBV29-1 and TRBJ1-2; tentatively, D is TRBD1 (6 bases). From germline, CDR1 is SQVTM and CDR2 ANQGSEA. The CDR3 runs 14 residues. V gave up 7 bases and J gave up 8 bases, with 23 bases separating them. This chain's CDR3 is CSASGGVGFGGYTF. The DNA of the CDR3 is TGCAGCGCAAGCGGGGGCGTAGGATTCGGAGGCTACACCTTC.

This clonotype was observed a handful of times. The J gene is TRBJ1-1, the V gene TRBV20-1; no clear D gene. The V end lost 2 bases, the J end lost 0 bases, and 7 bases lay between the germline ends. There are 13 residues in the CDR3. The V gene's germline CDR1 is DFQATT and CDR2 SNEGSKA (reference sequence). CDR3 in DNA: TGCAGTGCTAGACCGGTCATGAACACTGAAGCTTTCTTT. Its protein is CSARPVMNTEAFF.

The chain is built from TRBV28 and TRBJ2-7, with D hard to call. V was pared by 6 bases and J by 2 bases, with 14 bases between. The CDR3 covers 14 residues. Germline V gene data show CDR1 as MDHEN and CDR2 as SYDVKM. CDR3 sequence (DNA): TGTGCCAGCAGAACCAGCCCGCCGACCTACGAGCAGTACTTC. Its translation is CASRTSPPTYEQYF.